The present entry profiles one T cell receptor (beta chain) with its context. The sample belongs to a study of beta chain features in type 1 diabetes. The investigators reverse transcribed all of the isolated RNA, so they sequenced expressed TCRB transcripts. Profiling relied on immunoSEQ multiplex PCR, and the TCRdb table lists in-frame clones only, not all of them. In the table there are under 200,000 clones, 8.1% of which are singletons. Germline CDR1 reads GTSNPN; CDR2 reads SVGIG (reference sequence). This CDR3 has 13 residues. Trimming stripped 5 bases from V and 0 bases from J, with 8 bases between.

The sequence was collected from a man aged 18-30 years in good health. J is TRBJ1-5 and V is TRBV30; perhaps TRBD1 as D (5 bases). The sequencing input was central memory CD4+ T cells from blood. The CDR3 reads CAWATGSNQPQHF. The CDR3 nucleotides read TGTGCCTGGGCTACAGGTAGCAATCAGCCCCAGCATTTT.